Listed below are T cell receptor beta chains from one sample, sequenced in a study of blood T cell repertoires in COVID-19. Using immunoSEQ multiplex PCR, the repertoire was profiled, and TCRdb retains in-frame clones only, with some absent. In the table there are a few hundred thousand clones, around 90% of which are singletons. The sample comprised peripheral blood. Receptor source: a woman aged 55 to 70 with COVID-19, enrolled during active disease. CDR3s include the opening cysteine and the closing phenylalanine or tryptophan. A D gene is named only where the DNA matches it firmly. Size tells how often a clone was seen (once, few, many) or the class of an expanded clone, and some rows leave it out.

size: .
J: TRBJ2-7
D: TRBD2
V: TRBV5-1
CDR3: CASSWEGTSSYEQYF
DNA: TGCGCCAGCAGCTGGGAGGGGACTAGCTCCTACGAGCAGTACTTC

size: .
J: TRBJ1-5
D: TRBD1
V: TRBV2
CDR3: CASSQGGNQPQHF
DNA: TGTGCCAGCTCACAGGGGGGCAATCAGCCCCAGCATTTT

size: .
J: TRBJ1-5
D: .
V: TRBV28
CDR3: CASRQGLSDQPQHF
DNA: TGTGCCAGCAGGCAGGGACTCTCGGATCAGCCCCAGCATTTT

size: .
J: TRBJ2-1
D: TRBD1
V: TRBV19
CDR3: CASSSRQGAVYNEQFF
DNA: TGTGCCAGTAGTTCCCGACAGGGGGCGGTCTACAATGAGCAGTTCTTC

size: .
J: TRBJ2-5
D: TRBD2
V: TRBV5-1
CDR3: CASSFGTSGQETQYF
DNA: TGCGCCAGCAGCTTCGGGACTAGCGGGCAAGAGACCCAGTACTTC

size: .
J: TRBJ2-2
D: .
V: TRBV6-5
CDR3: CASIRTDTGELFF
DNA: TGTGCCAGCATACGCACGGACACCGGGGAGCTGTTTTTT

size: .
J: TRBJ2-5
D: .
V: TRBV3-1/TRBV3-2
CDR3: CASSQTKAGKTQYF
DNA: TGTGCCAGCAGCCAAACCAAGGCGGGGAAGACCCAGTACTTC

size: .
J: TRBJ1-6
D: TRBD1
V: TRBV30
CDR3: CAWSFPTRLLLTGGVGNSPLHF
DNA: TGTGCCTGGAGTTTCCCCACGCGTCTCCTCCTCACAGGGGGAGTAGGTAATTCACCCCTCCACTTT

size: .
J: TRBJ1-2
D: TRBD1
V: TRBV30
CDR3: CAWSPLAQGTGRYGYTF
DNA: TGTGCCTGGAGTCCTCTAGCTCAGGGGACAGGGCGCTATGGCTACACCTTC

size: .
J: TRBJ1-1
D: TRBD1
V: TRBV7-2
CDR3: CASSPGPGGIEAFF
DNA: TGTGCCAGCAGCCCCGGGCCAGGGGGAATTGAAGCTTTCTTT

size: .
J: TRBJ2-7
D: TRBD1
V: TRBV12-3/TRBV12-4
CDR3: CASRDRGSYEQYF
DNA: TGTGCCAGCAGGGACAGGGGCTCCTACGAGCAGTACTTC

size: .
J: TRBJ2-3
D: TRBD1
V: TRBV6-2/TRBV6-3
CDR3: CASSYATAGQGADTQYF
DNA: TGTGCCAGCAGTTATGCCACCGCCGGACAGGGGGCAGATACGCAGTATTTT

size: .
J: TRBJ2-5
D: TRBD2
V: TRBV2
CDR3: CASSGGQRGKETQYF
DNA: TGTGCCAGCAGTGGCGGGCAGCGGGGGAAAGAGACCCAGTACTTC

size: .
J: TRBJ2-7
D: TRBD2
V: TRBV3-1/TRBV3-2
CDR3: CASSQPPSGAAYEQYF
DNA: TGTGCCAGCAGCCAACCCCCTAGCGGGGCAGCCTACGAGCAGTACTTC

size: .
J: TRBJ2-1
D: .
V: TRBV3-1/TRBV3-2
CDR3: CASSQGQYNEQFF
DNA: TGTGCCAGCAGCCAAGGACAGTACAATGAGCAGTTCTTC

size: .
J: TRBJ2-3
D: .
V: TRBV7-3
CDR3: CASSHGTYPLCADTQYF
DNA: TGTGCCAGCAGCCACGGGACTTACCCCTTATGCGCAGATACGCAGTATTTT

size: once
J: TRBJ2-2
D: TRBD2
V: TRBV10-3
CDR3: CAISSGGLNTGELFF
DNA: TGTGCCATCAGTAGCGGGGGGCTGAACACCGGGGAGCTGTTTTTT

size: .
J: TRBJ1-1
D: .
V: TRBV10-3
CDR3: CAISRRGDTEAFF
DNA: TGTGCCATCAGCCGCAGAGGAGACACTGAAGCTTTCTTT

size: .
J: TRBJ1-2
D: TRBD1
V: TRBV4-1
CDR3: CASSQEQQGDYYGYTF
DNA: TGCGCCAGCAGCCAAGAACAACAGGGGGATTACTATGGCTACACCTTC

size: .
J: TRBJ1-2
D: TRBD1
V: TRBV3-1/TRBV3-2
CDR3: CASSQERAKWGQGNGYTF
DNA: TGTGCCAGCAGCCAAGAAAGAGCAAAATGGGGACAGGGGAATGGCTACACCTTC

size: .
J: TRBJ2-7
D: TRBD1
V: TRBV25-1
CDR3: CASSDPGQSRTYEQYF
DNA: TGTGCCAGCAGTGACCCGGGACAGTCTCGTACCTACGAGCAGTACTTC

size: .
J: TRBJ2-3
D: TRBD2
V: TRBV2
CDR3: CASRRGTTDTQYF
DNA: TGTGCCAGCAGGCGGGGGACGACAGATACGCAGTATTTT

size: .
J: TRBJ2-1
D: .
V: TRBV7-9
CDR3: CASSLTGSSYNEQFF
DNA: TGTGCCAGCAGCTTAACGGGAAGCTCCTACAATGAGCAGTTCTTC

size: .
J: TRBJ2-1
D: .
V: TRBV7-3
CDR3: CASSSQGRRATYNEQFF
DNA: TGTGCCAGCAGCTCCCAGGGCCGCAGGGCGACATACAATGAGCAGTTCTTC

size: .
J: TRBJ1-2
D: TRBD1
V: TRBV30
CDR3: CAWSKGQLYGYTF
DNA: TGTGCCTGGAGTAAGGGACAGCTCTATGGCTACACCTTC

size: .
J: TRBJ1-1
D: TRBD1
V: TRBV28
CDR3: CASSRHEDRVAAFF
DNA: TGTGCCAGCAGTCGACATGAGGACAGGGTTGCAGCTTTCTTT

size: .
J: TRBJ1-2
D: TRBD1
V: TRBV7-2
CDR3: CASSLAGQGANGYTF
DNA: TGTGCCAGCAGCTTAGCCGGACAGGGGGCGAATGGCTACACCTTC

size: .
J: TRBJ2-1
D: .
V: TRBV3-1/TRBV3-2
CDR3: CASAEGASNNEQFF
DNA: TGTGCCAGCGCCGAGGGAGCATCCAACAATGAGCAGTTCTTC

size: .
J: TRBJ1-1
D: .
V: TRBV19
CDR3: CASSINGIMNTEAFF
DNA: TGTGCCAGTAGTATAAACGGGATCATGAACACTGAAGCTTTCTTT

size: .
J: TRBJ2-3
D: TRBD2
V: TRBV4-1
CDR3: CASSHSSSTSGTDTQYF
DNA: TGCGCCAGCAGCCACTCGTCCTCGACTAGCGGGACAGATACGCAGTATTTT

size: .
J: TRBJ1-1
D: TRBD1
V: TRBV18
CDR3: CASSPGTAGTEAFF
DNA: TGTGCCAGCTCACCGGGGACAGCGGGCACTGAAGCTTTCTTT

size: .
J: TRBJ1-5
D: .
V: TRBV4-3
CDR3: CASSQAGFNQPQHF
DNA: TGCGCCAGCAGCCAAGCGGGGTTCAATCAGCCCCAGCATTTT

size: .
J: TRBJ1-6
D: .
V: TRBV19
CDR3: CASSSQMDNSPLHF
DNA: TGTGCCAGTAGTTCTCAGATGGATAATTCACCCCTCCACTTT

size: .
J: TRBJ1-2
D: .
V: TRBV11-2
CDR3: CASSLVSGVYGYTF
DNA: TGTGCCAGCAGCTTAGTATCAGGGGTCTATGGCTACACCTTC

size: .
J: TRBJ1-2
D: .
V: TRBV19
CDR3: CASSRSHWTAYGYTF
DNA: TGTGCCAGTAGTAGGAGTCATTGGACAGCCTATGGCTACACCTTC

size: .
J: TRBJ2-3
D: TRBD2
V: TRBV5-4
CDR3: CASSPGLAGGSRDTDTQYF
DNA: TGTGCCAGCAGCCCCGGACTAGCGGGGGGGTCGAGAGACACAGATACGCAGTATTTT

size: .
J: TRBJ1-5
D: TRBD1
V: TRBV19
CDR3: CASRGDREVGQPQHF
DNA: TGTGCCAGTAGAGGGGACAGGGAAGTTGGTCAGCCCCAGCATTTT

size: once
J: TRBJ1-2
D: .
V: TRBV11-2
CDR3: CATEANYGYTF
DNA: TGTGCGACGGAGGCTAACTATGGCTACACCTTC

size: .
J: TRBJ2-3
D: .
V: TRBV19
CDR3: CASSQGYTDTQYF
DNA: TGTGCCAGTTCACAGGGTTACACAGATACGCAGTATTTT

size: .
J: TRBJ1-2
D: .
V: TRBV3-1/TRBV3-2
CDR3: CASSQSPRSVAF
DNA: TGTGCCAGCAGCCAATCCCCACGTTCGGTGGCCTTC

size: few
J: TRBJ2-7
D: .
V: TRBV11-2
CDR3: CASSLTSREQYF
DNA: TGTGCCAGCAGCTTGACATCTCGCGAGCAGTACTTC

size: .
J: TRBJ2-7
D: .
V: TRBV28
CDR3: CASYEDRGGPSSYEQYF
DNA: TGTGCCAGCTACGAAGACCGAGGAGGGCCCAGCTCCTACGAGCAGTACTTC

size: .
J: TRBJ1-1
D: .
V: TRBV19
CDR3: CASSRLGGSTEAFF
DNA: TGTGCCAGTAGCCGCCTAGGAGGGAGCACTGAAGCTTTCTTT

size: .
J: TRBJ1-2
D: .
V: TRBV4-3
CDR3: CASSQDLQYNYGYTF
DNA: TGCGCCAGCAGCCAAGATTTGCAGTACAACTATGGCTACACCTTC

size: .
J: TRBJ1-6
D: .
V: TRBV7-3
CDR3: CASSGEGLKNSPLHF
DNA: TGTGCCAGCAGTGGAGAGGGCCTGAAAAATTCACCCCTCCACTTT

size: .
J: TRBJ1-4
D: TRBD1
V: TRBV5-6
CDR3: CASSRDRVEKLFF
DNA: TGTGCCAGCAGCAGGGACAGGGTAGAAAAACTGTTTTTT

size: .
J: TRBJ2-1
D: .
V: TRBV18
CDR3: CASSPLSVGGSYNEQFF
DNA: TGTGCCAGCTCACCACTGAGTGTTGGGGGGTCCTACAATGAGCAGTTCTTC

size: .
J: TRBJ2-3
D: .
V: TRBV6-4
CDR3: CASSPETSTDTQYF
DNA: TGTGCCAGCTCTCCGGAGACTAGCACAGATACGCAGTATTTT

size: .
J: TRBJ2-3
D: TRBD2
V: TRBV2
CDR3: CASSISGGRDTQYF
DNA: TGTGCCAGCAGTATAAGCGGGGGGAGAGATACGCAGTATTTT

size: .
J: TRBJ2-1
D: TRBD2
V: TRBV4-1
CDR3: CASSSRGGLYNEQFF
DNA: TGCGCCAGCAGCAGCCGGGGGGGCCTCTACAATGAGCAGTTCTTC

size: .
J: TRBJ2-7
D: .
V: TRBV15
CDR3: CATSRVGRNYEQYF
DNA: TGTGCCACCAGCAGAGTTGGCAGAAATTACGAGCAGTACTTC

size: .
J: TRBJ1-2
D: .
V: TRBV14
CDR3: CASSQAGTAGVDGYTF
DNA: TGTGCCAGCAGCCAAGCAGGGACCGCGGGGGTTGATGGCTACACCTTC

size: .
J: TRBJ2-3
D: .
V: TRBV13
CDR3: CASSTEDGWLYF
DNA: TGTGCCAGCAGCACCGAGGATGGTTGGCTGTATTTT

size: .
J: TRBJ2-3
D: TRBD1
V: TRBV11-1
CDR3: CASSLMDRAADTQYF
DNA: TGTGCCAGCAGCTTAATGGACAGGGCAGCAGATACGCAGTATTTT

size: .
J: TRBJ2-1
D: TRBD2
V: TRBV19
CDR3: CATRIAGVRSEQFF
DNA: TGTGCCACCCGAATAGCGGGGGTCCGCAGTGAGCAGTTCTTC

size: once
J: TRBJ2-1
D: .
V: TRBV7-3
CDR3: CASSLRPRSDEQFF
DNA: TGTGCCAGCAGCCTACGCCCACGGTCGGATGAGCAGTTCTTC

size: .
J: TRBJ1-3
D: .
V: TRBV7-2
CDR3: CASSLALGGGSGNTIYF
DNA: TGTGCCAGCAGCTTAGCGCTCGGGGGGGGCTCTGGAAACACCATATATTTT

size: .
J: TRBJ2-3
D: .
V: TRBV10-1
CDR3: CASSDPQGLDTQYF
DNA: TGCGCCAGCAGTGATCCGCAGGGGTTAGATACGCAGTATTTT

size: .
J: TRBJ1-1
D: .
V: TRBV29-1
CDR3: CSVVGGGRVAFF
DNA: TGCAGCGTTGTGGGAGGGGGAAGGGTAGCTTTCTTT